A selection of T cell receptor beta chains follows, all from one sample in a study of blood T cells in healthy people across ages. TCRdb itself ran the 5' RACE reads through MiXCR, one entry per CDR3 protein. The data hold about 1,000,000 distinct CDR3 sequences, with 40% to 45% observed a single time. The sequencing sample was made of blood. The receptors come from a woman aged 60-75 years in good health. The CDR3 runs from the conserved cysteine through the conserved F or W. The D gene is left open where the match is weak. Some rows mark clone size as missing; the rest say once, few, many or name a class of expanded clone.

TRBD1,TRBJ2-7,TRBV12-3/TRBV12-4,-,15,TGTGCCAGCAGCCCGACAGGGCCCTCCTACAATGAGCAGTACTTC,CASSPTGPSYNEQYF
TRBD2,TRBJ2-7,TRBV5-1,-,15,TGCGCCAGCAGCTCAGGGACTAGCCACTCCTACGAGCAGTACTTC,CASSSGTSHSYEQYF
TRBD2,TRBJ2-7,TRBV20-1,-,13,TGCAGTGCTAGAGGCGGGAGGTTTTACGAGCAGTACTTC,CSARGGRFYEQYF
-,TRBJ2-5,TRBV6-1,-,15,TGTGCCAGCAGTTCCTCCCAGGGGCGACAAGAGACCCAGTACTTC,CASSSSQGRQETQYF
-,TRBJ2-7,TRBV5-6,-,16,TGTGCCAGCAGCTTTTCACTCAGGGATGGATTTTACGAGCAGTACTTC,CASSFSLRDGFYEQYF
-,TRBJ2-5,TRBV14,-,15,TGTGCCAGCAGCCCCCGGATAGCCCCCCAAGAGACCCAGTACTTC,CASSPRIAPQETQYF
TRBD1,TRBJ2-7,TRBV5-1,-,14,TGCGCCAGCAGCTCTGCCGGGACAGGTTACGAGCAGTACTTC,CASSSAGTGYEQYF
TRBD1,TRBJ2-7,TRBV28,-,12,TGTGCCACCGGACAGGGTCTCAGCGAGCAGTACTTC,CATGQGLSEQYF
-,TRBJ2-7,TRBV9,-,13,TGTGCCAGCAGCTCAGGGGACAACTACGAGCAGTACTTC,CASSSGDNYEQYF
-,TRBJ2-5,TRBV18,few,13,TGTGCCAGCTCACCATCGTACCAAGAGACCCAGTACTTC,CASSPSYQETQYF
-,TRBJ2-3,TRBV10-3,many,15,TGTGCCATCAGCGGCCTGGCGGGGACCACAGATACGCAGTATTTT,CAISGLAGTTDTQYF
-,TRBJ2-1,TRBV6-2/TRBV6-3,-,17,TGTGCCAGCAGTCCCGGACCTGGGGACCCTAATGTTGGTGAGCAGTTCTTC,CASSPGPGDPNVGEQFF
TRBD1,TRBJ2-5,TRBV5-6,-,14,TGTGCCAGCAGCCCGGACAGGGGGCTCAATGAGCAGTACTTC,CASSPDRGLNEQYF
-,TRBJ2-5,TRBV29-1,-,13,TGCAGCGTTGATGCTGGGACTGGGAAGACCCAGTACTTC,CSVDAGTGKTQYF
TRBD2,TRBJ2-1,TRBV7-6,few,17,TGTGCCAGCAGCCTCCGGACTAGCGGGAGCTCCTACAATGAGCAGTTCTTC,CASSLRTSGSSYNEQFF
-,TRBJ2-7,TRBV3-1,few,14,TGTGCCAGCAGCCAGGTGGGCGCACAATTCGAGCAGTACTTC,CASSQVGAQFEQYF
TRBD2,TRBJ2-4,TRBV18,-,14,TGTGCCAGCTCACCGGCGGGAGGCAAAAACATTCAGTACTTC,CASSPAGGKNIQYF
-,TRBJ1-5,TRBV28,-,13,TGTGCCAGCAGTCTACTAAGGGGGAAGCCCCAGCATTTT,CASSLLRGKPQHF
-,TRBJ1-1,TRBV6-2/TRBV6-3,-,14,TGTGCCAGCAGCCGAGAGGGGTCGAACACTGAAGCTTTCTTT,CASSREGSNTEAFF
TRBD1,TRBJ1-5,TRBV6-1,-,14,TGTGCCAGCAGTGCCTACAGGGGTTATCAGCCCCAGCATTTT,CASSAYRGYQPQHF
-,TRBJ2-3,TRBV9,-,16,TGTGCCAGCAGCCCTTTTCGGGCTGGGTCGGGAGATACGCAGTATTTT,CASSPFRAGSGDTQYF
TRBD1,TRBJ2-5,TRBV29-1,-,12,TGCAGCGCAGGCGGGACAGGGGGCAATCAGTACTTC,CSAGGTGGNQYF
-,TRBJ2-7,TRBV5-4,-,16,TGTGCCAGCAGCTTGGGCAGGGGATCCGCTCGGAGCGAGCAGTACTTC,CASSLGRGSARSEQYF
-,TRBJ2-4,TRBV6-5,-,17,TGTGCCAGCAGTTACTCGATCGGGGACGTCGCCAAAAACATTCAGTACTTC,CASSYSIGDVAKNIQYF
-,TRBJ2-1,TRBV7-6,many,16,TGTGCCAGCAGCTTAGATTTAGGGATGGCGGGCAATGAGCAGTTCTTC,CASSLDLGMAGNEQFF
-,TRBJ2-1,TRBV20-1,few,13,TGCAGTGCTAGCGGGAGAGGGCCCAATGAGCAGTTCTTC,CSASGRGPNEQFF
TRBD2,TRBJ2-7,TRBV20-1,few,13,TGCAGTGCACCCCACGGGAGGGAGTACGAGCAGTACTTC,CSAPHGREYEQYF
TRBD1,TRBJ2-4,TRBV10-3,-,17,TGTGCCACCAGAGAAAGGACAGGGGGCCTAGCCAAAAACATTCAGTACTTC,CATRERTGGLAKNIQYF
-,TRBJ1-2,TRBV9,few,17,TGTGCCAGCAGCGTCAACCGGGACTCCCTCGAAGACTATGGCTACACCTTC,CASSVNRDSLEDYGYTF
TRBD1,TRBJ2-2,TRBV20-1,few,16,TGCAGTGCTAGAGGGACAGGGGGCTCAGGCACCGGGGAGCTGTTTTTT,CSARGTGGSGTGELFF
-,TRBJ1-1,TRBV18,-,14,TGTGCCAGCTCACCGAGTGCGGGGTTGACTGAAGCTTTCTTT,CASSPSAGLTEAFF
-,TRBJ2-4,TRBV6-6,-,16,TGTGCCAGCAGTTACTCATGGGGGCTCGCCAAAAACATTCAGTACTTC,CASSYSWGLAKNIQYF
TRBD2,TRBJ2-1,TRBV20-1,few,19,TGCAGTGCTAGGACCGGGACTAGCGGGAGGGGGATCTCCTACAATGAGCAGTTCTTC,CSARTGTSGRGISYNEQFF
TRBD2,TRBJ2-1,TRBV25-1,-,15,TGTGCCAGCAGGCTAGCGGGAGGTATTTTCGATGAGCAGTTCTTC,CASRLAGGIFDEQFF
-,TRBJ1-5,TRBV20-1,few,15,TGCAGTGCTGTCACAGGGTCGAGGGGCAATCAGCCCCAGCATTTT,CSAVTGSRGNQPQHF
-,TRBJ2-5,TRBV15,-,12,TGTGCCACCAGCAGAGTAACGGAGACCCAGTACTTC,CATSRVTETQYF
-,TRBJ2-5,TRBV4-1,-,16,TGCGCCAGCAGCGAAAGGAATTCGGGCGTTCAAGAGACCCAGTACTTC,CASSERNSGVQETQYF
-,TRBJ1-2,TRBV20-1,-,14,TGCAGTGGGGAACGGGACACAAACGCCTATGGCTACACCTTC,CSGERDTNAYGYTF
-,TRBJ2-1,TRBV11-3,-,14,TGTGCCAGCAGCTCCGGTGGCGGGATGGGGGAGCAGTTCTTC,CASSSGGGMGEQFF
TRBD2,TRBJ2-6,TRBV19,-,19,TGTGCCAGTATCGGGCTAGCGGGAGACTGGATCTCTGGGGCCAACGTCCTGACTTTC,CASIGLAGDWISGANVLTF